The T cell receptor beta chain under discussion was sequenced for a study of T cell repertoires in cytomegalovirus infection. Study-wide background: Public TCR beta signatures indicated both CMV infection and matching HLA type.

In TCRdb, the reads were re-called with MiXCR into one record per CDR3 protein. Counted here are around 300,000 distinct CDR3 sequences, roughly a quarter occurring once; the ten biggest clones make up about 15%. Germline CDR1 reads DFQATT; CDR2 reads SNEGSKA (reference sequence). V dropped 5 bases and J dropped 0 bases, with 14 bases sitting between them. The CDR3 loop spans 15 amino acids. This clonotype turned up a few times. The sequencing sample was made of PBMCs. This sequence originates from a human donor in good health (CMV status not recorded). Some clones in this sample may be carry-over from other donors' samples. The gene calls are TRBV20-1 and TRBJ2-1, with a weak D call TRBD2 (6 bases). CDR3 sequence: CSARGLTGSYNEQFF. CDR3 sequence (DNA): TGCAGTGCTCGGGGGTTGACTGGCTCCTACAATGAGCAGTTCTTC.